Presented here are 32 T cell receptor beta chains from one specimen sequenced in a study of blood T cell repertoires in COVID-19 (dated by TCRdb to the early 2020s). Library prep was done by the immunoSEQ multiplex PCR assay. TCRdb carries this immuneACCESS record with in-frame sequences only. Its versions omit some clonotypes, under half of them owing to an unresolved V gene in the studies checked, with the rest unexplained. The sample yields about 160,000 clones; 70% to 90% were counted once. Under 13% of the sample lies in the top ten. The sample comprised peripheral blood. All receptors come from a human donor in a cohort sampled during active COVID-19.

CDR3 in amino acids: CAIKAGAPTGELFF. The CDR3 DNA reads as TGTGCCATCAAGGCAGGGGCCCCCACCGGGGAGCTGTTTTTT. The chain couples TRBV10-3 to TRBJ2-2; tentatively, D is TRBD1 (6 bases). Deletions cut 7 bases from V and 4 bases from J, with 13 bases between. CDR1 ENHRY and CDR2 SYGVKD come from the germline V gene. CDR3 length equals 14 residues.

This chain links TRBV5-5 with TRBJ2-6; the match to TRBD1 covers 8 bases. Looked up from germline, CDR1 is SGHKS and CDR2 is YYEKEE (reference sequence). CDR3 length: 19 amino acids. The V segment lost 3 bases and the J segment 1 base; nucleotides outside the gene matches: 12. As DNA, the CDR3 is TGTGCCAGCAGCTCCGAGGGGACAGGAGATCCTTCTGGGGCCAACGTCCTGACTTTC. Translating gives CASSSEGTGDPSGANVLTF.

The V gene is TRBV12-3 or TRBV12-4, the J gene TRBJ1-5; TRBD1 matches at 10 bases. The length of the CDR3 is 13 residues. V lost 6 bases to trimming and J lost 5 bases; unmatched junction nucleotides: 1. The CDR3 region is CASRGQGDQPQHF. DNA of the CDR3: TGTGCCAGCAGAGGACAGGGGGATCAGCCCCAGCATTTT.

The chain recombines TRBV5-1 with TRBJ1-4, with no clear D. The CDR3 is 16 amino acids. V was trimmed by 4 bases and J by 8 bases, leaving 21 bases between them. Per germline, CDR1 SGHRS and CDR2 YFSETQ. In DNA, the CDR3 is TGCGCCAGCAGCCTGGAATCGATCGGGTTCTTAGAAAAACTGTTTTTT. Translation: CASSLESIGFLEKLFF.

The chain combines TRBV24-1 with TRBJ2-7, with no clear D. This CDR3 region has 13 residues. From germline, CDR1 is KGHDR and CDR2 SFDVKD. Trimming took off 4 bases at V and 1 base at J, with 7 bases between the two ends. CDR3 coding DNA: TGTGCCACCAGTGACTGCGATTCCTACGAGCAGTACTTC. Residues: CATSDCDSYEQYF.

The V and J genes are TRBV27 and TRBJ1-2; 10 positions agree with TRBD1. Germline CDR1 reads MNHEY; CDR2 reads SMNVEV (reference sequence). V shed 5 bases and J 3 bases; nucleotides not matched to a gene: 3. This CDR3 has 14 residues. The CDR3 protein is CASSATGGDYGYTF. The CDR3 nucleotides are TGTGCCAGCAGTGCGACAGGGGGCGACTATGGCTACACCTTC.

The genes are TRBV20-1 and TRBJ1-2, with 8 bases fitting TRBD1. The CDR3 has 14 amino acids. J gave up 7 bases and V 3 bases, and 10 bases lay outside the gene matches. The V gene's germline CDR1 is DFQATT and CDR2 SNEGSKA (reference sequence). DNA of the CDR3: TGCAGTGCTAGTAGAGACCAGGGGGCACTTGGCTACACCTTC. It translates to CSASRDQGALGYTF.

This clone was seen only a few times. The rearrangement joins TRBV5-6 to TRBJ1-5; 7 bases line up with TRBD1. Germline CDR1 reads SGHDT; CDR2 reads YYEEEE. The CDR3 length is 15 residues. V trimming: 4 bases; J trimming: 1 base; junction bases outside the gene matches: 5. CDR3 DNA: TGTGCCAGCAGCCGTGACAGGGTGAGCAATCAGCCCCAGCATTTT. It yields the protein CASSRDRVSNQPQHF.

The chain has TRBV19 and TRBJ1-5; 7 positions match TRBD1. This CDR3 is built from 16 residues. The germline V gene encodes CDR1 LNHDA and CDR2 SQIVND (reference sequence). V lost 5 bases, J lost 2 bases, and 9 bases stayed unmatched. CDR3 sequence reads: CASSHTTGTGNQPQHF. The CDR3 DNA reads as TGTGCCAGTAGTCACACCACCGGGACAGGCAATCAGCCCCAGCATTTT.

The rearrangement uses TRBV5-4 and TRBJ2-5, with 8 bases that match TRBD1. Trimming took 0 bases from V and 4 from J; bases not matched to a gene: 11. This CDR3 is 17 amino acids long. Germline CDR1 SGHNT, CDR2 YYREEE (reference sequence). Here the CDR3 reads CASSLGTDRERGETQYF. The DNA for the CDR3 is TGTGCCAGCAGCTTGGGTACGGACAGGGAGAGAGGAGAGACCCAGTACTTC.

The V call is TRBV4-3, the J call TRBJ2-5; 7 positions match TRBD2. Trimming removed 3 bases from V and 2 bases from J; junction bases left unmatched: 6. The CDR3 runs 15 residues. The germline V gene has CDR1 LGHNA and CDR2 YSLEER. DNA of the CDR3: TGCGCCAGCAGCCAGAATAGCGGGTTACAAGAGACCCAGTACTTC. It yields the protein CASSQNSGLQETQYF.

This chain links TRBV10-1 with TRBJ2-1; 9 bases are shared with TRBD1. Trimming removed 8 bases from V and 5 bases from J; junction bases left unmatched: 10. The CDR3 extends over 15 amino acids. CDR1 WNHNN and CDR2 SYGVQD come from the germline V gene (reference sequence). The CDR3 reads CASATGTGPDNEQFF. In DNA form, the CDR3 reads TGCGCCAGCGCCACCGGGACAGGGCCCGACAATGAGCAGTTCTTC.

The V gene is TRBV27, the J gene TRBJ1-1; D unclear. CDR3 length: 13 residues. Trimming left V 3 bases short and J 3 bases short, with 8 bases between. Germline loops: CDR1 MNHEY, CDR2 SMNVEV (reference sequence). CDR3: CASSFELDTEAFF. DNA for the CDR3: TGTGCCAGCAGTTTTGAGCTAGACACTGAAGCTTTCTTT.

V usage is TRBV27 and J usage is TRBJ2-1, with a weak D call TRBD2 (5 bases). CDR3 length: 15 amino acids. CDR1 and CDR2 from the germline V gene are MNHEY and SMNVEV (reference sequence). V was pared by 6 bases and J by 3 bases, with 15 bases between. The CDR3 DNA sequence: TGTGCCAGCAGGCGCGGTGGGAGTGGCTACAATGAGCAGTTCTTC. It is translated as CASRRGGSGYNEQFF.

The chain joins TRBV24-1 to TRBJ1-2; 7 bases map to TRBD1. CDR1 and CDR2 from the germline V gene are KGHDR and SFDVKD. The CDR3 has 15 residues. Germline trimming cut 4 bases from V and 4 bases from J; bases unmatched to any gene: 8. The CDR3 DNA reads TGTGCCACCAGTGACCCCACGGGACAGCTCTATGGCTACACCTTC. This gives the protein CATSDPTGQLYGYTF.

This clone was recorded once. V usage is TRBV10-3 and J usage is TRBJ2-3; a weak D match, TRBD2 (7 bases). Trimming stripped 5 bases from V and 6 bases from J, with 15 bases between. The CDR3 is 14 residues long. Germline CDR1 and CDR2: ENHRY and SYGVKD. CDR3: CAISLADQGDTQYF. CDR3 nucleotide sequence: TGTGCCATCAGTCTAGCGGACCAGGGGGATACGCAGTATTTT.

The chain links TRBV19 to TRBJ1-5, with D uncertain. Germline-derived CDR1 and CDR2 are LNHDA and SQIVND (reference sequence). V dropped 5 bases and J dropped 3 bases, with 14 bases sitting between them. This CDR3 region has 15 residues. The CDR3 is CASSDPTRLNQPQHF. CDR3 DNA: TGTGCCAGTAGTGACCCGACAAGGCTCAATCAGCCCCAGCATTTT.

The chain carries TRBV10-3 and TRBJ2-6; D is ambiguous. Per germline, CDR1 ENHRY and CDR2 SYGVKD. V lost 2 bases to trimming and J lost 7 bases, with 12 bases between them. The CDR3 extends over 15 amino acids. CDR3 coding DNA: TGTGCCATCAGTGAGACCGTCATTGGCGCCAACGTCCTGACTTTC. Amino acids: CAISETVIGANVLTF.

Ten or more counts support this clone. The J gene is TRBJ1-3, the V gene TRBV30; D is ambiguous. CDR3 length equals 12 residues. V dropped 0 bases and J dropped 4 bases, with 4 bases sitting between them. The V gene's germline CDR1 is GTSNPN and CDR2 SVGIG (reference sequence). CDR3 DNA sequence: TGTGCCTGGAGTGTAGCCGGAAACACCATATATTTT. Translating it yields CAWSVAGNTIYF.

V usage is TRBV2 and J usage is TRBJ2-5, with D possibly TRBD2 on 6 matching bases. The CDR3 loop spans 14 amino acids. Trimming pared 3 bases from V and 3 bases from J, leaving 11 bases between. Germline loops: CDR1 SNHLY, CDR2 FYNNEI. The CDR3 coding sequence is TGTGCCAGCAGTGAGAGCGGGTGGGAAGAGACCCAGTACTTC. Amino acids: CASSESGWEETQYF.

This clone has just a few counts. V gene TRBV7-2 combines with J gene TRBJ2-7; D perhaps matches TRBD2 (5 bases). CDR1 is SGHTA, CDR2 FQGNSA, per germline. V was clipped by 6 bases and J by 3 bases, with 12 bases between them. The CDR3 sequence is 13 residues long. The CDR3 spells CASSGLTGYEQYF. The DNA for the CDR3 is TGTGCCAGCAGTGGACTTACTGGCTACGAGCAGTACTTC.

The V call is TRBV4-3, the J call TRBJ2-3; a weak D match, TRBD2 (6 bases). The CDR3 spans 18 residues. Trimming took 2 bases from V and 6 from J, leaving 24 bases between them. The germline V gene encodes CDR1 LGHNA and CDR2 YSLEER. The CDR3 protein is CASSQTRGAGPPGDTQYF. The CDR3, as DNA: TGCGCCAGCAGCCAAACTAGGGGTGCGGGACCCCCGGGGGATACGCAGTATTTT.

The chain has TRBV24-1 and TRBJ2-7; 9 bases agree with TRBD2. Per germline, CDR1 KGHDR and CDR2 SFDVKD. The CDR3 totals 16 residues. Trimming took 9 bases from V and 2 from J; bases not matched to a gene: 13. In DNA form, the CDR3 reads TGTGCCACCCCCCCCGAAACGCGGGGGGGGACCTACGAGCAGTACTTC. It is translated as CATPPETRGGTYEQYF.

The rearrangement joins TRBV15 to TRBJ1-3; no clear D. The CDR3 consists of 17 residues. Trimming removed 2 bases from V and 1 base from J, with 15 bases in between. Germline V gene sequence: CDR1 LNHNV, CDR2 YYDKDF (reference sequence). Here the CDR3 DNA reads TGTGCCACCAGCAGATCCGACGGGAGTCCTTCTGGAAACACCATATATTTT. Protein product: CATSRSDGSPSGNTIYF.

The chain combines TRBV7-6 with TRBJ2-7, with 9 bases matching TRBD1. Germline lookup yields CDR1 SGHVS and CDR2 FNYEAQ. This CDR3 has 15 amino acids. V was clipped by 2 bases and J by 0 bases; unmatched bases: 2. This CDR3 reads CASSLYRGPSYEQYF. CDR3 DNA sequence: TGTGCCAGCAGCTTATACAGGGGGCCCTCCTACGAGCAGTACTTC. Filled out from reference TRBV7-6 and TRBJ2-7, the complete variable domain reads GAGVSQSPRYKVTKRGQDVALRCDPISGHVSLYWYRQALGQGPEFLTYFNYEAQQDKSGLPNDRFSAERPEGSISTLTIQRTEQRDSAMYRCASSLYRGPSYEQYFGPGTRLTVT.

This chain's CDR3 is CASSPREREQYF. DNA of the CDR3: TGTGCCAGCAGCCCCCGGGAGCGGGAGCAGTATTTT. The gene calls are TRBV9 and TRBJ2-3, with TRBD2 identical over 7 bases. The V segment lost 4 bases and the J segment 11 bases; nucleotides outside the gene matches: 7. Germline CDR1 reads SGDLS; CDR2 reads YYNGEE. There are 12 residues in the CDR3.

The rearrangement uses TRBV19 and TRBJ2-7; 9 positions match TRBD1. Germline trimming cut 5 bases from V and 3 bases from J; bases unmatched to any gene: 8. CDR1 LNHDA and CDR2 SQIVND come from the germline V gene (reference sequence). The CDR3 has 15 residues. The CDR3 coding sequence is TGTGCCAGTAGTCCCCGGACAGGGGCCTACTACGAGCAGTACTTC. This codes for CASSPRTGAYYEQYF.

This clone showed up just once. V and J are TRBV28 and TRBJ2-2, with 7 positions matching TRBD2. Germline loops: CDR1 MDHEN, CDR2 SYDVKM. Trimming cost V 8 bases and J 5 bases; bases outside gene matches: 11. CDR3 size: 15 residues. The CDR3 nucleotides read TGTGCCAGCGGAAACCCGGGGCGGGGGACCGGGGAGCTGTTTTTT. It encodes CASGNPGRGTGELFF. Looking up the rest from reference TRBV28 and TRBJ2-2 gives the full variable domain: DVKVTQSSRYLVKRTGEKVFLECVQDMDHENMFWYRQDPGLGLRLIYFSYDVKMKEKGDIPEGYSVSREKKERFSLILESASTNQTSMYLCASGNPGRGTGELFFGEGSRLTVL.

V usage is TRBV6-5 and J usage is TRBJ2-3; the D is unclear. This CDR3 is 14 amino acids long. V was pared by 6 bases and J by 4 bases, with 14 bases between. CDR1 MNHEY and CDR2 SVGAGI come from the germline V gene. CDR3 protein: CASRTTILADTQYF. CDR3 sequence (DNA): TGTGCCAGCAGAACCACTATCTTAGCAGATACGCAGTATTTT.

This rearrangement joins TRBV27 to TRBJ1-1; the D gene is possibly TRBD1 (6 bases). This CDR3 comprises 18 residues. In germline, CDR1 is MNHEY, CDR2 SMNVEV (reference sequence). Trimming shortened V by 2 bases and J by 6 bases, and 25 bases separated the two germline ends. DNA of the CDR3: TGTGCCAGCAGTTTAAGGGGCCCAGGGGTAGTTGTGTCTCCTGAAGCTTTCTTT. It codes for CASSLRGPGVVVSPEAFF.

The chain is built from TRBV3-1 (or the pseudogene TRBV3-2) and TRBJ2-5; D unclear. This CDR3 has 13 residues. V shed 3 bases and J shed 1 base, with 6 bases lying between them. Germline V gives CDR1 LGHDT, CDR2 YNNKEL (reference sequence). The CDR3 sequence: CASSQSGQETQYF. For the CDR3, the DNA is TGTGCCAGCAGCCAGTCGGGCCAAGAGACCCAGTACTTC.

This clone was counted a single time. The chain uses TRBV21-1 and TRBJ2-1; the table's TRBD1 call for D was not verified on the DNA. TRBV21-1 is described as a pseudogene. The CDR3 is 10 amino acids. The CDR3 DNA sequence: TGTGCCAGATCCAGTCCTGAGCAGTTCTTC. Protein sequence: CARSSPEQFF.